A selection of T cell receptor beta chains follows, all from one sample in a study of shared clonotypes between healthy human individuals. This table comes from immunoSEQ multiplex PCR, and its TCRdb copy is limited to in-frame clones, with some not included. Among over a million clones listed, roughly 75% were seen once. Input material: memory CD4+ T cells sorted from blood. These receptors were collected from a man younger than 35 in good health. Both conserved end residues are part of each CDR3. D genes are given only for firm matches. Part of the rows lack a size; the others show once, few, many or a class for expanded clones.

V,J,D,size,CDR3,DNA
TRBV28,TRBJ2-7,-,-,CASSIPPTALRSYEQYF,TGTGCCAGCAGCATCCCACCTACCGCGCTCAGATCCTACGAGCAGTACTTC
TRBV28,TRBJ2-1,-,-,CASSSPGGDAYNEQFF,TGTGCCAGCAGTAGCCCAGGCGGGGATGCATACAATGAGCAGTTCTTC
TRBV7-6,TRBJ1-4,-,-,CASSSRGDEKLFF,TGTGCCAGCAGCTCCCGGGGGGATGAAAAACTGTTTTTT
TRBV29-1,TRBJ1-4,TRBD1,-,CSVSGTGLTNEKLFF,TGCAGCGTTTCCGGGACAGGGCTCACTAATGAAAAACTGTTTTTT
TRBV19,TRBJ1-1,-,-,CASSTGRFSNTEAFF,TGTGCCAGTAGCACTGGAAGGTTCTCGAACACTGAAGCTTTCTTT
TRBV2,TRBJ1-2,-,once,CASSEGVNGGYGYTF,TGTGCCAGCAGTGAAGGGGTTAACGGGGGCTATGGCTACACCTTC
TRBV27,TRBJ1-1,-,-,CASSPLPLGVETEAFF,TGTGCCAGCAGTCCCCTCCCCCTGGGGGTTGAAACTGAAGCTTTCTTT
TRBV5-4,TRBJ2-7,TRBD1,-,CASSDRASYEQYF,TGTGCCAGCAGTGACAGGGCCTCCTACGAGCAGTACTTC
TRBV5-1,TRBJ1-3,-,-,CASSSGTVGNTIYF,TGCGCCAGCAGCTCCGGGACCGTTGGAAACACCATATATTTT
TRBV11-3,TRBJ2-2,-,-,CASSPGTGATGGGELFF,TGTGCCAGCAGCCCGGGGACTGGAGCGACCGGGGGCGGGGAGCTGTTTTTT